This T cell receptor beta chain was observed in a study of blood T cell repertoires in COVID-19. As for the study in general: The United States, Italy and Spain were the sources of the acute and convalescent COVID-19 samples. T cells, B-cell-depleted T cells, or PBMCs provided the cDNA or gDNA that served as material.

In the original processing: Amplification of reference gene primers provided the estimated nucleated cell counts. Profiled with immunoSEQ multiplex PCR; TCRdb holds only in-frame clones, not every one. The DNA was the basis for D and trimming; V, J and clone size are from that table. The sample includes under 150,000 clones, 84% of them seen just once. The CDR3 contains 15 residues. Germline loops: CDR1 SEHNR, CDR2 FQNEAQ (reference sequence). V lost 5 bases and J lost 3; bases outside the gene matches: 8. J is TRBJ2-3 and V is TRBV7-9, with 7 bases that match TRBD2. The sequence was collected from a human donor in a cohort sampled during active COVID-19. The sample was peripheral blood. The DNA for the CDR3 is TGTGCCAGCAGCCCCCCCAGCGGGGCGACAGATACGCAGTATTTT. This sequence encodes CASSPPSGATDTQYF.